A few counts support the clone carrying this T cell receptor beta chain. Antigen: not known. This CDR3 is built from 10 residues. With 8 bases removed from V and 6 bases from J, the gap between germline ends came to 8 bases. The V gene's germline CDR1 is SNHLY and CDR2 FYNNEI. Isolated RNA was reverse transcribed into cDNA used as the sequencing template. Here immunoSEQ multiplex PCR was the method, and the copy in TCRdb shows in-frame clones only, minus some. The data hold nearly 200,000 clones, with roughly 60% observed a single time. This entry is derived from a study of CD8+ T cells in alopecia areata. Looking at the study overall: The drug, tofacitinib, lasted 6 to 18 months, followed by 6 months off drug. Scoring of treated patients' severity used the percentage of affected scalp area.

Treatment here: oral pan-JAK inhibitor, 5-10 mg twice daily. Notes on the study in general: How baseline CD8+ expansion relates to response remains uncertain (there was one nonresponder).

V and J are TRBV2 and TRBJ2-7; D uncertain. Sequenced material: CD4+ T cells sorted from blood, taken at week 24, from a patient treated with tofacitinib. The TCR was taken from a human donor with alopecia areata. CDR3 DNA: TGTGCCAGCTCAGTTCGCGAGCAGTACTTC. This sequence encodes CASSVREQYF.